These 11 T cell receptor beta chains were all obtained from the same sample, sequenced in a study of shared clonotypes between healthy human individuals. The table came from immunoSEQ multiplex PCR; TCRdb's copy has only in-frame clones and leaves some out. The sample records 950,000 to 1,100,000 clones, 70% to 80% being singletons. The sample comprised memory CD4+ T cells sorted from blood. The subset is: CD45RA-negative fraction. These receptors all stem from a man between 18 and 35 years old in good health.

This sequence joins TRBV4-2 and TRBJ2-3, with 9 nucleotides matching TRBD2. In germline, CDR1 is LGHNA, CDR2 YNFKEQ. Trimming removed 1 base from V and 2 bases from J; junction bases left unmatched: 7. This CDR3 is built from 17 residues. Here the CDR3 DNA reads TGTGCCAGCAGCCAAGGGGTAAGCGGGGGGCACACAGATACGCAGTATTTT. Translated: CASSQGVSGGHTDTQYF.

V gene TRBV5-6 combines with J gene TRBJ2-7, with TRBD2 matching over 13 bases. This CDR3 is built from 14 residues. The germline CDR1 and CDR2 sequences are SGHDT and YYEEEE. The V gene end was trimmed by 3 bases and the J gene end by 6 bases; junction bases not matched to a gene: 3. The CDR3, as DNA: TGTGCCAGCAGCTGGACTAGCGGGAGAGGCGAGCAGTACTTC. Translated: CASSWTSGRGEQYF.

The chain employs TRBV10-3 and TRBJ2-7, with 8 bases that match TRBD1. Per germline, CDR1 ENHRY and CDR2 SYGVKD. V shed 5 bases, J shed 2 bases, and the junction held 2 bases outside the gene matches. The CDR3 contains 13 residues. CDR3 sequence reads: CAISTGGTYEQYF. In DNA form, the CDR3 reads TGTGCCATCAGTACAGGGGGGACCTACGAGCAGTACTTC.

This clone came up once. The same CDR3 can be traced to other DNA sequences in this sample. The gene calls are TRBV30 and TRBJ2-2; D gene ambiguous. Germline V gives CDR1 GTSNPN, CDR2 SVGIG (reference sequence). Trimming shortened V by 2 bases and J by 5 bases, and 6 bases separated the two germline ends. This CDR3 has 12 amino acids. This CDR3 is CAWSRSTGELFF. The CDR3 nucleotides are TGTGCCTGGAGTAGAAGTACCGGGGAGCTGTTTTTT.

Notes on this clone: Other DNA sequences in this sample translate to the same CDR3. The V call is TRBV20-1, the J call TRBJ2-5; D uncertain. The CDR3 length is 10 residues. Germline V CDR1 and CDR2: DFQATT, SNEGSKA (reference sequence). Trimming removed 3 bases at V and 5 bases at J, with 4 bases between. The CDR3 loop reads CSASLETQYF. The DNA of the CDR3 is TGCAGTGCTAGTTTGGAGACCCAGTACTTC.

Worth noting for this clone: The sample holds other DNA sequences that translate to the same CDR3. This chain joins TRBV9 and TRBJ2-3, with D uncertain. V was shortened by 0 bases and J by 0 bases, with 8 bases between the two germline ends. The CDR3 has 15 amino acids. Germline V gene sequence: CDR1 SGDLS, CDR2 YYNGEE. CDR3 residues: CASSVGGASTDTQYF. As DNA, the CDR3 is TGTGCCAGCAGCGTAGGCGGCGCAAGCACAGATACGCAGTATTTT.

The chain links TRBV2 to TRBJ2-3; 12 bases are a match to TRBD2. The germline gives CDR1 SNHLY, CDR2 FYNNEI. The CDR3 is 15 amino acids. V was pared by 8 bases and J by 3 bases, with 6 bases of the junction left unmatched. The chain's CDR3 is CASDFGLAGTDTQYF. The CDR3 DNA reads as TGTGCCAGCGATTTCGGACTAGCGGGAACAGATACGCAGTATTTT.

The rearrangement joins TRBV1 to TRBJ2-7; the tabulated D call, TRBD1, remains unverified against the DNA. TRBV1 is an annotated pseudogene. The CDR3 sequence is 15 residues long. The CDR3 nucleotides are TGCACCAGCAGCCACCGACCCCCAGGGCACTACGAGCAGTACTTC. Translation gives CTSSHRPPGHYEQYF.

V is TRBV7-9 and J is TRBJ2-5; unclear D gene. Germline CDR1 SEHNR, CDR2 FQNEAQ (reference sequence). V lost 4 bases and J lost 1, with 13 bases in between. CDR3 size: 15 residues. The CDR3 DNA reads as TGTGCCAGCAGCTCCCCAGGTGTCCTCCAAGAGACCCAGTACTTC. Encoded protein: CASSSPGVLQETQYF.

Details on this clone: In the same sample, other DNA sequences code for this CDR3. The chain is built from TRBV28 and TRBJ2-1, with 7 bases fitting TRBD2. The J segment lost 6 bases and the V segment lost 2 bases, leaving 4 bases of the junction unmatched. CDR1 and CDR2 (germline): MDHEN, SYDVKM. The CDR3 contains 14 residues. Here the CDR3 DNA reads TGTGCCAGCAGTTTAGGGGGGGTCGGCAATGAGCAGTTCTTC. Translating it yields CASSLGGVGNEQFF. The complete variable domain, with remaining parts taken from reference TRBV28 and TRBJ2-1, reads DVKVTQSSRYLVKRTGEKVFLECVQDMDHENMFWYRQDPGLGLRLIYFSYDVKMKEKGDIPEGYSVSREKKERFSLILESASTNQTSMYLCASSLGGVGNEQFFGPGTRLTVL.

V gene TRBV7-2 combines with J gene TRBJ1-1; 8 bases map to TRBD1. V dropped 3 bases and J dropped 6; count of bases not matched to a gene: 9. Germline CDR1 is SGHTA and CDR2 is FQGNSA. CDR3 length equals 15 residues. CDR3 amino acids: CASSFQGAQGSEAFF. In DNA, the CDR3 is TGTGCCAGCAGCTTTCAGGGGGCTCAAGGATCTGAAGCTTTCTTT.